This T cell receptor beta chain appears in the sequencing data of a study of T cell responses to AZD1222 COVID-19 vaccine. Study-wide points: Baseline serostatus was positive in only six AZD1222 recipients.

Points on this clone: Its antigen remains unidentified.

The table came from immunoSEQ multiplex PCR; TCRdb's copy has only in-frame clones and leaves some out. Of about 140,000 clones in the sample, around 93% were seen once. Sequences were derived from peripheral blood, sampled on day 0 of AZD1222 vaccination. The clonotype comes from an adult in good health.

CDR3 nucleotide sequence: TGTGCCAGCAGACCGACAGGGTGGGAGACCCAGTACTTC. Translating gives CASRPTGWETQYF. This chain links TRBV27 with TRBJ2-5; 7 bases line up with TRBD1. Germline assignment: CDR1 MNHEY and CDR2 SMNVEV (reference sequence). The CDR3 sequence is 13 residues long. J was trimmed by 5 bases and V by 6 bases; bases with no gene match: 6.